This T cell receptor (beta chain) was retrieved from a study of cytomegalovirus exposure and HLA in healthy donors. PCR primers comprised 60 Vbeta and 13 Jbeta primers. Libraries were prepared by immunoSEQ multiplex PCR; TCRdb keeps only in-frame clonotypes and omits some of them. The sample carries 90,000 to 130,000 clones, around 88% recorded once. Trimming left V 4 bases short and J 2 bases short, with 14 bases between. The CDR3 runs to 15 residues. The germline V gene encodes CDR1 SGHRS and CDR2 YFSETQ. The sample taken for sequencing was PBMCs. This TCR came from a man between 35 and 55 years old in good health and CMV-seronegative. V and J are TRBV5-1 and TRBJ2-3; possibly TRBD1 for D (7 bases). In DNA form, the CDR3 reads TGCGCCAGCAGCATGGGGGGACAGAACACAGATACGCAGTATTTT. Encoded protein: CASSMGGQNTDTQYF.